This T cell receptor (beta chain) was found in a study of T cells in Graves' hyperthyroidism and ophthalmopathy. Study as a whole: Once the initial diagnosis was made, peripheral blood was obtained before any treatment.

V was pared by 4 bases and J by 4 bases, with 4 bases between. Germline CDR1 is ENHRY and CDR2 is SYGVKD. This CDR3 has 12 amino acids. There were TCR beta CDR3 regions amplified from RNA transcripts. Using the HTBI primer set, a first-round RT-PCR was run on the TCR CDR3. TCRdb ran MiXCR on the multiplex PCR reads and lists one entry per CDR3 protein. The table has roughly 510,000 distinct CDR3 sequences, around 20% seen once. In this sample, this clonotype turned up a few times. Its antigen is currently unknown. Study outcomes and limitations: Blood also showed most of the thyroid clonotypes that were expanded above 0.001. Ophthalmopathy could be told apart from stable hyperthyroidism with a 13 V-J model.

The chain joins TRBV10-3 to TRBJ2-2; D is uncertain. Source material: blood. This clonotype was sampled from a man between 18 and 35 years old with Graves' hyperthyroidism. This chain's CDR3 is CAISGGTGELFF. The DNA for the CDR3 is TGTGCCATCAGTGGAGGCACCGGGGAGCTGTTTTTT.